There are a few counts of the clone carrying this T cell receptor beta chain. The sample comes from a study of blood T cell repertoires in COVID-19. Across the study: Specimens from acute and convalescent COVID-19 originated in the United States, Italy and Spain. T cells, B-cell-depleted T cells, or PBMCs provided the cDNA or gDNA that served as material.

In the original processing: Amplification of reference gene primers was used by the study to estimate nucleated cell counts. Clones were read by immunoSEQ multiplex PCR, and TCRdb kept only the in-frame ones, dropping some. The V and J calls and clone size come from that table; D and trimming were worked out from the DNA. Of 65,000 or so clones listed, approximately 84% are singletons. Germline V lookup: CDR1 SNHLY, CDR2 FYNNEI. The V segment lost 4 bases and the J segment 3 bases; nucleotides outside the gene matches: 6. CDR3 length equals 15 residues. Sequenced input: peripheral blood. The chain recombines TRBV2 with TRBJ1-2, with 9 bases identical to TRBD1. The TCR originated in a man in his sixties with acute or convalescent COVID-19. Here the CDR3 reads CASSVDRGDYYGYTF. The CDR3 DNA sequence: TGTGCCAGCAGTGTTGACAGGGGGGACTACTATGGCTACACCTTC.